The 9 T cell receptor beta chains in this list originate from one sample, sequenced in a study of blood T cells in healthy people across ages (dated by TCRdb to between 2014 and 2017). Library creation used 5' RACE. Instrument used: Illumina HiSeq 2500. The second PCR ran for roughly 7 to 12 cycles and used a J-beta primer mix along with a sample-barcoded 5' primer. TCRdb itself trimmed the public reads at Q25 with fastp, ran MiXCR and retained productive beta chains. Under each unique CDR3 protein, matching rows form one entry showing the most common genes and DNA. Within this sample are about 730,000 distinct CDR3 sequences, with 40% to 45% of them counted one time only. Less than 25% of the sample goes to the ten largest clones. What was sequenced was blood. Receptor source: a woman aged 55-69 years in good health.

The chain joins TRBV6-2 or TRBV6-3 to TRBJ1-2; D is possibly TRBD1 (6 bases). The CDR3 has 15 residues. The germline V gene encodes CDR1 MNHEY and CDR2 SVGEGT. The V end lost 6 bases, the J end lost 3 bases, and 17 bases lay between the germline ends. The CDR3 region is CASSTVLTGDYGYTF. CDR3 nucleotide sequence: TGTGCCAGCAGCACCGTCCTGACAGGCGACTATGGCTACACCTTC.

Of note for this clonotype: This clone may be a read error of a much larger clone one base away. The rearrangement joins TRBV7-2 to TRBJ2-5; D may be TRBD2 (6 bases). Trimming took off 0 bases at V and 11 bases at J, with 16 bases between the two ends. Germline lookup yields CDR1 SGHTA and CDR2 FQGNSA. CDR3 length: 14 residues. CDR3 bases: TGTGCCAGCAGCTTAGCGTCGCTAGCGAGTGAGCAGTACTTC. This codes for CASSLASLASEQYF.

V gene TRBV7-3 combines with J gene TRBJ2-1; 10 bases line up with TRBD2. The end of the DNA aligns better with TRBJ2-7, so the J call may be wrong. From germline, CDR1 is SGHTA and CDR2 FQGTGA. CDR3 size: 15 residues. The CDR3 DNA reads TGTGCCAGCAGCGGTAGCGGGGGGATATACAATGAGCAGTACTTC. This codes for CASSGSGGIYNEQYF.

The chain couples TRBV6-6 to TRBJ1-1; D gene ambiguous. Trimming pared 6 bases from V and 7 bases from J, leaving 18 bases between. This CDR3 has 14 residues. CDR1 and CDR2 from the germline V gene are MNHNY and SVGAGI (reference sequence). CDR3 amino acids: CASSPDIVGLEAFF. CDR3 sequence (DNA): TGTGCCAGCAGCCCCGACATCGTCGGACTTGAAGCTTTCTTT.

The V call is TRBV3-1, the J call TRBJ2-7; 9 positions match TRBD2. This CDR3 is built from 14 residues. The J segment lost 3 bases and the V segment lost 6 bases, leaving 6 bases of the junction unmatched. Germline V CDR1 and CDR2: LGHDT, YNNKEL (reference sequence). In DNA, the CDR3 is TGTGCCAGCAGGAATAGCGGGAGAAGCTACGAGCAGTACTTC. Protein product: CASRNSGRSYEQYF.

This clonotype was recorded a few times. The V call is TRBV12-3 or TRBV12-4, the J call TRBJ2-3, with 9 bases matching TRBD2. Trimming removed 6 bases from V and 5 bases from J; junction bases left unmatched: 6. This CDR3 is 14 amino acids long. In DNA, the CDR3 is TGTGCCAGCAGCACCGCGCGGGGGGGAGATACGCAGTATTTT. Residues: CASSTARGGDTQYF.

The chain carries TRBV11-2 and TRBJ2-1; 7 bases fit TRBD2. The CDR3 is made up of 16 amino acids. The J segment lost 4 bases and the V segment lost 5 bases, leaving 11 bases of the junction unmatched. CDR1 is SGHAT, CDR2 FQNNGV, per germline. The CDR3 here is CASSPIWGGRYNEQFF. The CDR3 nucleotides read TGTGCCAGCAGCCCTATCTGGGGGGGGAGATACAATGAGCAGTTCTTC.

Written as DNA, the CDR3 is TGTGCCAGCAGCGCGCGCCAGGCGAGCTCCTACAATGAGCAGTTCTTC. It yields the protein CASSARQASSYNEQFF. The V and J genes are TRBV13 and TRBJ2-1; D remains ambiguous. Trimming took 5 bases from V and 0 from J, leaving 14 bases between them. CDR3 length equals 16 residues. Germline V CDR1 and CDR2: PRHDT, FYEKMQ (reference sequence).

For this clonotype: Possible read error: a much larger clone is one base away. This chain connects TRBV20-1 to TRBJ2-3, with D perhaps given as TRBD1 or TRBD2 (5 bases each). This CDR3 comprises 11 residues. V was clipped by 3 bases and J by 6 bases, with 7 bases between them. The germline CDR1 and CDR2 sequences are DFQATT and SNEGSKA (reference sequence). CDR3 residues: CSASWGDTQYF. CDR3 DNA sequence: TGCAGTGCTAGCTGGGGGGATACGCAGTATTTT.